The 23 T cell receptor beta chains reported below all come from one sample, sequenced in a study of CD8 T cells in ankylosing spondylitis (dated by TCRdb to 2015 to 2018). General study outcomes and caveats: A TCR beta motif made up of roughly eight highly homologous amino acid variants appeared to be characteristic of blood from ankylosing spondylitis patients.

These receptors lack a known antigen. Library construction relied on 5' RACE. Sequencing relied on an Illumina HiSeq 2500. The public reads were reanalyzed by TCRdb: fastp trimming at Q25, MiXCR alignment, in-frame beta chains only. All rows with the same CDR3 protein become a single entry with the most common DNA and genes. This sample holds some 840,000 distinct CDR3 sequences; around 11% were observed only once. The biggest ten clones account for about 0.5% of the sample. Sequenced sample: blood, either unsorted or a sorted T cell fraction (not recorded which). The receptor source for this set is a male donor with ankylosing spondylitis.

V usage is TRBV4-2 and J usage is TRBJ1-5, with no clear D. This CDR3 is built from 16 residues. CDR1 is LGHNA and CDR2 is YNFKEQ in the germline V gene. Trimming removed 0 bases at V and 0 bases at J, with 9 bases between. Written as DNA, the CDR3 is TGTGCCAGCAGCCAAGATCAGGCCAGTAGCAATCAGCCCCAGCATTTT. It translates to CASSQDQASSNQPQHF.

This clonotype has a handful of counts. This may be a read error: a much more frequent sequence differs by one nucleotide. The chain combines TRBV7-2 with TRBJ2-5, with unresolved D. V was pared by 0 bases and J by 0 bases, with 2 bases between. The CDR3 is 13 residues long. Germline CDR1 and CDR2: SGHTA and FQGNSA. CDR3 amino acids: CASSLAHQETQYF. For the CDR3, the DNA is TGTGCCAGCAGCTTAGCGCACCAAGAGACCCAGTACTTC.

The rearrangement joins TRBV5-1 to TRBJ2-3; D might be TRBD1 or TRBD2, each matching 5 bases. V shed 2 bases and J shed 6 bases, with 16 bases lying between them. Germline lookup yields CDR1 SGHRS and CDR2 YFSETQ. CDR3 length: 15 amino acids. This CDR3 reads CASSFGTASRDTQYF. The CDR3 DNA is TGCGCCAGCAGCTTCGGGACGGCTAGCCGGGATACGCAGTATTTT.

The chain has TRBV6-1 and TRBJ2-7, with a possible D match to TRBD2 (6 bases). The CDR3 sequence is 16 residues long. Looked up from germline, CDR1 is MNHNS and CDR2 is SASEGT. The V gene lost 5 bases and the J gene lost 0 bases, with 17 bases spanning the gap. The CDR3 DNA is TGTGCCAGCAGTCCCCGGGGTAGCGGATTCTCCTACGAGCAGTACTTC. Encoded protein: CASSPRGSGFSYEQYF.

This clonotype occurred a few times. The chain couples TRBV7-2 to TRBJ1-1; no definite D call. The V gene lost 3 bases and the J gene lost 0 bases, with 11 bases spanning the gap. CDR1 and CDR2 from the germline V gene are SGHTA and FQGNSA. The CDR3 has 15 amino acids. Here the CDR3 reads CASSLGGPLNTEAFF. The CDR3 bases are TGTGCCAGCAGCTTGGGAGGGCCCTTGAACACTGAAGCTTTCTTT.

The CDR3 region has the DNA TGCGCCAGCAGAAACCAGGGACGAAACTACGAGCAGTACTTC. Residues: CASRNQGRNYEQYF. J is TRBJ2-7 and V is TRBV5-1, with D tentatively TRBD1 or TRBD2 (5 bases each). Germline CDR1 SGHRS, CDR2 YFSETQ. This CDR3 is built from 14 residues. The ends were cut back, 5 bases at V and 3 bases at J, with 15 bases in the middle.

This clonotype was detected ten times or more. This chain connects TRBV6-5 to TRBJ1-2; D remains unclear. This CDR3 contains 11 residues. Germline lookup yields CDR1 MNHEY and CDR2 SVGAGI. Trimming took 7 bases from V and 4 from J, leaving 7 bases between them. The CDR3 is CASTDGYGYTF. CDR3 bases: TGTGCCAGCACAGATGGCTATGGCTACACCTTC.

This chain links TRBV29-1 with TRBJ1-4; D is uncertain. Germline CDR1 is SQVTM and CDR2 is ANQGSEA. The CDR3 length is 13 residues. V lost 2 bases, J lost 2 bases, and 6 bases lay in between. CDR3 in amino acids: CSVERLTNEKLFF. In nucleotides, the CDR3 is TGCAGCGTTGAACGACTCACTAATGAAAAACTGTTTTTT.

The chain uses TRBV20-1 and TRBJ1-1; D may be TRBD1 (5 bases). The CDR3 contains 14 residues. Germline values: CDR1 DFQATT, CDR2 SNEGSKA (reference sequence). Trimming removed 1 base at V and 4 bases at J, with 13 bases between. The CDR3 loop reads CSARGTGGSTEAFF. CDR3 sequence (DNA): TGCAGTGCTAGAGGAACAGGAGGGTCCACTGAAGCTTTCTTT.

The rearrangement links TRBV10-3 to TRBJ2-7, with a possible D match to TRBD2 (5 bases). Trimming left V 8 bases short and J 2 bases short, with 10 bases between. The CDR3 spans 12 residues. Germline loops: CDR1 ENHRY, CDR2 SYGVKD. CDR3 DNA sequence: TGTGCCATCGCGGGCAGTACCTACGAGCAGTACTTC. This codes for CAIAGSTYEQYF.

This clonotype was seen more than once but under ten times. The CDR3 sequence is CASSRLTRGNYGYTF. The CDR3 nucleotides read TGTGCCAGCAGCCGACTGACCAGGGGGAACTATGGCTACACCTTC. The V and J genes are TRBV7-9 and TRBJ1-2; TRBD1 aligns across 7 bases. CDR3 size: 15 residues. Germline V CDR1 and CDR2: SEHNR, FQNEAQ (reference sequence). The V segment lost 5 bases and the J segment 2 bases; nucleotides outside the gene matches: 8.

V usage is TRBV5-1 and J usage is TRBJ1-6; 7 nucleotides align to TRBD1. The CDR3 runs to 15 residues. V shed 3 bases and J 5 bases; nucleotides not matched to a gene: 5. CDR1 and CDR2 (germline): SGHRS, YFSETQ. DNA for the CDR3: TGCGCCAGCAGCTACGCAACAGGGGATAATTCACCCCTCCACTTT. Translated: CASSYATGDNSPLHF.

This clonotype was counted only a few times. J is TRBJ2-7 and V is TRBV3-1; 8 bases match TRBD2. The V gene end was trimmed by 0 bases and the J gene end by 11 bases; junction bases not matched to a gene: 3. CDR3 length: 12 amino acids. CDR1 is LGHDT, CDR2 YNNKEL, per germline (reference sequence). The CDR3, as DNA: TGTGCCAGCAGCCAAGATCAGCGGGAGAAGTACTTC. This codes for CASSQDQREKYF.

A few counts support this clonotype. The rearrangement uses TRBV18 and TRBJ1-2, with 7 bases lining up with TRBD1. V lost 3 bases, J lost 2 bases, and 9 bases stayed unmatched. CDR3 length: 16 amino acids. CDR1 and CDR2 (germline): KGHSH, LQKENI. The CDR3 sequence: CASSPLRDRLNYGYTF. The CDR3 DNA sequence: TGTGCCAGCTCACCTCTCCGGGACAGACTAAACTATGGCTACACCTTC.

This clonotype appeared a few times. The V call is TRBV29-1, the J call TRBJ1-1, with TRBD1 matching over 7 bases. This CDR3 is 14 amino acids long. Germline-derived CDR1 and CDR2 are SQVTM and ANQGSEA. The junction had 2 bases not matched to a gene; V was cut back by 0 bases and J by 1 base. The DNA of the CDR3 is TGCAGCGTTGAAGAGACAGGGAGGAACACTGAAGCTTTCTTT. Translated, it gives CSVEETGRNTEAFF. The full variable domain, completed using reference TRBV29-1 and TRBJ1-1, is SAVISQKPSRDICQRGTSLTIQCQVDSQVTMMFWYRQQPGQSLTLIATANQGSEATYESGFVIDKFPISRPNLTFSTLTVSNMSPEDSSIYLCSVEETGRNTEAFFGQGTRLTVV.

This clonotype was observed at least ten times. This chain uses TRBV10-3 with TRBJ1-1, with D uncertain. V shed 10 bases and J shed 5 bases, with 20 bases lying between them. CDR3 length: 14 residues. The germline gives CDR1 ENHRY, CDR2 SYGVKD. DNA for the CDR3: TGTGCCACCCGGACCTACCCTCAGGTAACTGAAGCTTTCTTT. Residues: CATRTYPQVTEAFF.

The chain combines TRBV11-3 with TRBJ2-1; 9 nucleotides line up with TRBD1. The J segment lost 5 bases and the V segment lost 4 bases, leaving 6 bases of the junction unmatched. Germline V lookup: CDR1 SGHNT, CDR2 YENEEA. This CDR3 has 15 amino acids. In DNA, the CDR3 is TGTGCCAGCAGCTCACGGGACAGGGACGACAATGAGCAGTTCTTC. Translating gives CASSSRDRDDNEQFF.

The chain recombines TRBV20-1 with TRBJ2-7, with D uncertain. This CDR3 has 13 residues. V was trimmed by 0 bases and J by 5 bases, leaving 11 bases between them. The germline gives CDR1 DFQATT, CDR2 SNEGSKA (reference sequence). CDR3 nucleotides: TGCAGTGCTAGAGAAAGTCATGAAAACGAGCAGTACTTC. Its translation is CSARESHENEQYF.

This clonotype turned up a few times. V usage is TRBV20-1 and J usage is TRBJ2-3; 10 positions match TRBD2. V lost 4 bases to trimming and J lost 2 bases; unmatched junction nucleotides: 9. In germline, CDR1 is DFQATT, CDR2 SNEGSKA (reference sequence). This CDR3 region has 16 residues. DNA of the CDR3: TGCAGTGCTACCGGGACTAGCGATGGGAACACAGATACGCAGTATTTT. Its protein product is CSATGTSDGNTDTQYF.

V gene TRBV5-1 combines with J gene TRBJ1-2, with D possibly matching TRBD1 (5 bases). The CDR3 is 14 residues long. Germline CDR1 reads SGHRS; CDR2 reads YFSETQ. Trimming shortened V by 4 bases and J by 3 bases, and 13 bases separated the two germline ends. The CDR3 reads CASSGDPIYYGYTF. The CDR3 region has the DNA TGCGCCAGCAGCGGGGACCCTATATACTATGGCTACACCTTC. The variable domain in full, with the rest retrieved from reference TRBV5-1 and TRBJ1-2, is KAGVTQTPRYLIKTRGQQVTLSCSPISGHRSVSWYQQTPGQGLQFLFEYFSETQRNKGNFPGRFSGRQFSNSRSEMNVSTLELGDSALYLCASSGDPIYYGYTFGSGTRLTVV.

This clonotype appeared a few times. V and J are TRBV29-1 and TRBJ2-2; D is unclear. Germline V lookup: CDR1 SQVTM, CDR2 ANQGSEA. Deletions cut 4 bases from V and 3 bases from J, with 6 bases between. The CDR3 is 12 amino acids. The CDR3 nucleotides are TGCAGCGTTGCTATCTACACCGGGGAGCTGTTTTTT. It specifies CSVAIYTGELFF.

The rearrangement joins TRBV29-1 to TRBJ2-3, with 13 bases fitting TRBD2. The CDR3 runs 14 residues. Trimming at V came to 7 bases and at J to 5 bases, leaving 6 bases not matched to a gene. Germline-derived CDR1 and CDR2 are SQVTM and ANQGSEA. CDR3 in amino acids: CSATSGGAIDTQYF. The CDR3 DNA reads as TGCAGCGCCACTAGCGGGGGGGCCATAGATACGCAGTATTTT.

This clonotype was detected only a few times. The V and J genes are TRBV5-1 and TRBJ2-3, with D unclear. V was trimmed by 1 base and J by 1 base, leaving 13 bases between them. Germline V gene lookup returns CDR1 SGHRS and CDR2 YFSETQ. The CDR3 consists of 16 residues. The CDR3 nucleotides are TGCGCCAGCAGCTTGAGTCACTCACGGGGCACAGATACGCAGTATTTT. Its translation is CASSLSHSRGTDTQYF.